The rows below give T cell receptor beta chains drawn from one sample of a study of blood T cells in healthy people across ages. TCRdb recomputed calls from the 5' RACE reads with MiXCR, one row per CDR3 protein. The sample comprises around 780,000 distinct CDR3 sequences, about a quarter of which are singletons, and around 3% rests with the top ten. The same sample was also used in a study of T cells of mothers and their children.

Source material: blood. The receptors were gathered from a boy between 10 and 17 years old in good health. Both conserved end residues are part of each CDR3. The D gene is left open where the match is weak. Clone sizes are given selectively: once, few, many, or a class where the clone is expanded.

V gene	clone size	D gene	J gene	CDR3 DNA	CDR3 protein
TRBV28	few	.	TRBJ2-1	TGTGCCAGCAGCTTCGGTACAGGGTTCCCCTACAATGAGCAGTTCTTC	CASSFGTGFPYNEQFF
TRBV21-1	.	.	TRBJ1-2	TGTGCCAGCTCTTACGGGACAGCGCTTAAGAACGTGGTTTATGGCTACACCTTC	CASSYGTALKNVVYGYTF
TRBV29-1	.	.	TRBJ1-2	TGCAGCGCCCAACCAGGGACCTCCAACTATGGCTACACCTTC	CSAQPGTSNYGYTF
TRBV12-3/TRBV12-4	few	.	TRBJ2-5	TGTGCCAGCAGTTTAAGAGAGAGGGAGACCCAGTACTTC	CASSLRERETQYF
TRBV3-1	.	TRBD2	TRBJ2-3	TGTGCCAGCAGCCAAGATTCTAGCGGGGGAGATACGCAGTATTTT	CASSQDSSGGDTQYF
TRBV14	.	TRBD1	TRBJ2-7	TGTGCCAGCAGCCCTTCAGGACAGGGCGTCCACGAGCAGTACTTC	CASSPSGQGVHEQYF
TRBV2	few	.	TRBJ2-4	TGTGCCAGCAGTGAAACCGGGGATGGCATTCAGTACTTC	CASSETGDGIQYF
TRBV12-5	few	.	TRBJ2-5	TGTGCTAGTGGTTTGGGACATCAACAAGAGACCCAGTACTTC	CASGLGHQQETQYF
TRBV29-1	.	.	TRBJ1-1	TGCAGCGTTGCCCCCAGGTTGAACACTGAAGCTTTCTTT	CSVAPRLNTEAFF
TRBV29-1	.	TRBD1	TRBJ2-6	TGCAGCGTTGAATGGGACAGGGGGCGTATCCTCTCTGGGGCCAACGTCCTGACTTTC	CSVEWDRGRILSGANVLTF
TRBV20-1	.	.	TRBJ1-1	TGCAGTGCTAGAATACCTGGGCAGAACACTGAAGCTTTCTTT	CSARIPGQNTEAFF
TRBV25-1	.	TRBD1	TRBJ2-5	TGTGCCAGCAGTGAATGGGGACAGGCCCAAGAGACCCAGTACTTC	CASSEWGQAQETQYF
TRBV29-1	few	.	TRBJ2-5	TGCAGCGTTGGAACAGGGACGGAGACCCAGTACTTC	CSVGTGTETQYF
TRBV14	.	TRBD1	TRBJ2-5	TGTACCAGCAGCCAAGGAGGCCAGGGGGCGGGTGAGACCCAGTACTTC	CTSSQGGQGAGETQYF
TRBV6-5	.	.	TRBJ2-5	TGTGCCAGCAGGTCCACCGGGGAGACCCAGTACTTC	CASRSTGETQYF
TRBV28	few	.	TRBJ2-1	TGTGCCAGCAGTTTGTCAGCGGGTTACAATGAGCAGTTCTTC	CASSLSAGYNEQFF
TRBV5-1	few	.	TRBJ1-1	TGCGCCAGCAGCTCCGAGATGGGCCCGGTGAACACTGAAGCTTTCTTT	CASSSEMGPVNTEAFF
TRBV7-2	.	.	TRBJ1-6	TGTGCCAGCAGCTTAGTTCCGGTAGGGGCGGGAAATTCACCCCTCCACTTT	CASSLVPVGAGNSPLHF
TRBV4-2	few	.	TRBJ2-7	TGTGCCAGCAGCCAAGAGGTCCTAAACTACGAGCAGTACTTC	CASSQEVLNYEQYF
TRBV6-5	.	.	TRBJ1-4	TGTGCCAGCAGTTACGTGGGGCAAGGGGAGGAAAAACTGTTTTTT	CASSYVGQGEEKLFF
TRBV7-9	many	.	TRBJ1-6	TGTGCCAGCAGCTTAGATGCAGGGCCAAATTCACCCCTCCACTTT	CASSLDAGPNSPLHF
TRBV4-2	few	.	TRBJ2-5	TGTGCCAGCAGCCAAATGGTAGGCGGCGAGACCCAGTACTTC	CASSQMVGGETQYF
TRBV3-1	few	TRBD1	TRBJ1-3	TGTGCCAGCAGCCAATCCGGACAGGGGGCTGCGGGAAACACCATATATTTT	CASSQSGQGAAGNTIYF
TRBV11-1	.	TRBD1	TRBJ2-6	TGTGCCAGCAGCTTAGGGCCCTGGACAGGGGGCCTTGGGGCTGGGGCCAACGTCCTGACTTTC	CASSLGPWTGGLGAGANVLTF
TRBV28	few	TRBD1	TRBJ1-1	TGTGCCAGCAGTTTCCGACAGGGATTGGGCACTGAAGCTTTCTTT	CASSFRQGLGTEAFF
TRBV3-1	.	TRBD1	TRBJ2-1	TGTGCCAGCAGCCCATGGACAGGAGGTGGCAATGAGCAGTTCTTC	CASSPWTGGGNEQFF
TRBV2	.	.	TRBJ2-5	TGTGCCGGGTGTAAACTCGGGGATATACAAGAGACCCAGTACTTC	CAGCKLGDIQETQYF
TRBV30	few	TRBD2	TRBJ2-5	TGTGCCTGGGACTTTTTTCCGACTAGCGGGGGAGAGACCCAGTACTTC	CAWDFFPTSGGETQYF
TRBV2	few	TRBD2	TRBJ2-5	TGTGCCAGCAGCGGGACTAGCGGGGGCCGACGGAAGACCCAGTACTTC	CASSGTSGGRRKTQYF
TRBV7-9	.	.	TRBJ1-2	TGTGCCAGCAGCCCCCGGGGGCTTGGCTACACCTTC	CASSPRGLGYTF
TRBV12-3/TRBV12-4	.	.	TRBJ1-1	TGTGCCAGCAGTTCCGGGGCTTACACTGAAGCTTTCTTT	CASSSGAYTEAFF
TRBV11-1	many	.	TRBJ2-1	TGTGCCAGCAGCCCCGCGGTGAGCTCCTACAATGAGCAGTTCTTC	CASSPAVSSYNEQFF
TRBV7-9	few	.	TRBJ2-3	TGTGCCAGCAGCTTAGATTCTTATACGCAGTATTTT	CASSLDSYTQYF
TRBV12-3/TRBV12-4	few	TRBD1	TRBJ1-1	TGTGCCAGCAGTTTGCAGGGGGTGGGAACTGAAGCTTTCTTT	CASSLQGVGTEAFF
TRBV5-1	few	.	TRBJ2-5	TGCGCCAGGAGAGAGACCCAGTACTTC	CARRETQYF
TRBV12-3/TRBV12-4	.	TRBD2	TRBJ2-4	TGTGCCAGCGTAGCGGGGGGGGGAAACATTCAGTACTTC	CASVAGGGNIQYF
TRBV7-6	.	.	TRBJ1-1	TGTGCCAGCAGCTCTGCTCCAGGGAACACTGAAGCTTTCTTT	CASSSAPGNTEAFF
TRBV5-1	few	.	TRBJ2-5	TGCGCCAGCAGCTCCCGTCTAGTACCCCTCTCAGAGACCCAGTACTTC	CASSSRLVPLSETQYF
TRBV2	few	.	TRBJ1-5	TGTGCCAGCAGGTTCCAGAGCGGGGGCATTCAGCCCCAGCATTTT	CASRFQSGGIQPQHF
TRBV12-3/TRBV12-4	.	.	TRBJ1-5	TGTGCCAGCAGTGCACAATACCAGCCCCAGCATTTT	CASSAQYQPQHF
TRBV12-3/TRBV12-4	.	.	TRBJ2-7	TGTGCCAGCATCCCTCCGGGACGGTACCACGAGCAGTACTTC	CASIPPGRYHEQYF
TRBV12-3/TRBV12-4	.	.	TRBJ1-3	TGTGCCAGCAGACAAAGTTGGGGGAGGGCGGATGGAAACACCGTATATTTT	CASRQSWGRADGNTVYF
TRBV5-1	.	.	TRBJ2-7	TGCGCCAGCAGTTACCAGGATGCCTCCTACGAGCAGTACTTC	CASSYQDASYEQYF
TRBV12-3/TRBV12-4	.	.	TRBJ2-5	TGTGCCAGCAGTCCTTCCCGGGGGACCCAGTACTTC	CASSPSRGTQYF
TRBV4-1	.	.	TRBJ1-3	TGCGCCAGCAGCCAAGTGAGAGGGACCTCTGGAAACACCATATATTTT	CASSQVRGTSGNTIYF
TRBV12-3/TRBV12-4	.	.	TRBJ2-5	TGTGCCAGCAGGTCGACAATCACGGAGACCCAGTACTTC	CASRSTITETQYF
TRBV5-1	.	.	TRBJ1-6	TGCGCCAGCAGCTTGGACACATATAATTCACCCCTCCACTTT	CASSLDTYNSPLHF
TRBV20-1	few	TRBD1	TRBJ2-2	TGCAGTGCTAGTTTGGAAAGGGGGCCGAACACCGGGGAGCTGTTTTTT	CSASLERGPNTGELFF
TRBV10-3	.	.	TRBJ2-2	TGTGCCATCAGTGAGTCGGCGGTGGGCGACACCGGGGAGCTGTTTTTT	CAISESAVGDTGELFF
TRBV5-1	few	TRBD1	TRBJ1-1	TGCGCCAGCAGCATCCTACAGGGGGCATTTTTCACTGAAGCTTTCTTT	CASSILQGAFFTEAFF
TRBV3-1	many	TRBD2	TRBJ2-1	TGTGCCAGCAGCCAGTCGGGACTAGCGGGGCGCAATGAGCAGTTCTTC	CASSQSGLAGRNEQFF